Below, 15 T cell receptor beta chains from the same sample are listed, as sequenced in a study of blood T cell repertoires in COVID-19. The data were produced by immunoSEQ multiplex PCR, yet TCRdb's version contains in-frame clones alone and is incomplete. The sample has tens of thousands of clones; more than 60% are singletons. Sequenced material: peripheral blood. Source of these receptors: a woman aged 70-85 years with acute or convalescent COVID-19.

V is TRBV28 and J is TRBJ1-2, with a tentative D call TRBD1 (6 bases). This CDR3 is 13 amino acids long. V lost 4 bases and J lost 7, with 13 bases in between. Looked up from germline, CDR1 is MDHEN and CDR2 is SYDVKM. The CDR3 DNA follows: TGTGCCAGCAGTTATGGGACAAGAGCTGGCTACACCTTC. It is translated as CASSYGTRAGYTF.

This chain joins TRBV28 and TRBJ2-7, with D possibly matching TRBD2 (5 bases). The ends were cut back, 6 bases at V and 5 bases at J, with 23 bases in the middle. The CDR3 is 16 residues long. The germline CDR1 and CDR2 sequences are MDHEN and SYDVKM. CDR3 bases: TGTGCCAGCAGCCCGGGATGGGGTTCCGATTATCACGAGCAGTACTTC. Protein product: CASSPGWGSDYHEQYF. Using reference TRBV28 and TRBJ2-7 for the parts outside the CDR3, the full variable domain is DVKVTQSSRYLVKRTGEKVFLECVQDMDHENMFWYRQDPGLGLRLIYFSYDVKMKEKGDIPEGYSVSREKKERFSLILESASTNQTSMYLCASSPGWGSDYHEQYFGPGTRLTVT.

The J gene is TRBJ1-1, the V gene TRBV2; perhaps TRBD1 as D (6 bases). This CDR3 comprises 15 residues. V shed 6 bases and J shed 3 bases, with 17 bases lying between them. The V gene's germline CDR1 is SNHLY and CDR2 FYNNEI. The CDR3 sequence is CASRNSGTRDTEAFF. The DNA of the CDR3 is TGTGCCAGCAGGAACTCCGGGACAAGGGACACTGAAGCTTTCTTT.

The J gene is TRBJ1-1, the V gene TRBV20-1; D gene ambiguous. V gave up 3 bases and J gave up 0 bases, with 8 bases separating them. CDR1 and CDR2 from the germline V gene are DFQATT and SNEGSKA (reference sequence). This CDR3 is 13 amino acids long. CDR3 nucleotide sequence: TGCAGTGCTAGTCGGGGAGTGAACACTGAAGCTTTCTTT. It codes for CSASRGVNTEAFF.

This clone was counted at least ten times. The rearrangement links TRBV28 to TRBJ1-5; no clear D gene. Germline V gene sequence: CDR1 MDHEN, CDR2 SYDVKM. The CDR3 sequence is 14 residues long. The V end was cut by 8 bases, the J end by 3 bases, with 14 bases between. The CDR3 nucleotides are TGTGCCAGCGGTCTTATGGAGATCAATCAGCCCCAGCATTTT. This codes for CASGLMEINQPQHF.

The chain combines TRBV4-2 with TRBJ1-2; 11 nucleotides agree with TRBD1. Germline values: CDR1 LGHNA, CDR2 YNFKEQ. The CDR3 contains 15 residues. V gave up 4 bases and J gave up 5 bases; unmatched junction bases: 6. CDR3 amino acids: CASSPYGQGAYGYTF. The CDR3 nucleotides are TGTGCCAGCAGCCCATATGGACAGGGGGCGTATGGCTACACCTTC.

CDR3 sequence (DNA): TGTGCCAGCAGCCCCGGACAGGGCACATCACCCCTCCACTTT. It yields the protein CASSPGQGTSPLHF. The genes are TRBV28 and TRBJ1-6, with TRBD1 matching over 8 bases. Losses at the gene ends were 6 bases for V and 10 bases for J; bases not matched to a gene: 8. Germline values: CDR1 MDHEN, CDR2 SYDVKM. The CDR3 is made up of 14 amino acids. The whole variable domain, remainder taken from reference TRBV28 and TRBJ1-6, is DVKVTQSSRYLVKRTGEKVFLECVQDMDHENMFWYRQDPGLGLRLIYFSYDVKMKEKGDIPEGYSVSREKKERFSLILESASTNQTSMYLCASSPGQGTSPLHFGNGTRLTVT.

The chain links TRBV14 to TRBJ2-1; D may be TRBD1 (5 bases). CDR1 is SGHDN and CDR2 is FVKESK in the germline V gene. The V end was cut by 0 bases, the J end by 16 bases, with 16 bases between. This CDR3 is 13 amino acids long. The CDR3 sequence is CASSQESDSALFF. The CDR3 region has the DNA TGTGCCAGCAGCCAAGAGAGCGACAGTGCCCTTTTCTTC.

V usage is TRBV3-1 (or the pseudogene TRBV3-2) and J usage is TRBJ2-5; a possible D gene is TRBD2 (6 bases). Per the germline V gene, CDR1 is LGHDT and CDR2 is YNNKEL (reference sequence). This CDR3 spans 14 amino acids. The V end was cut by 0 bases, the J end by 9 bases, with 14 bases between. The CDR3 is CASSQEAGQRAQYF. The DNA for the CDR3 is TGTGCCAGCAGCCAAGAAGCGGGCCAAAGGGCCCAGTACTTC.

J is TRBJ1-4 and V is TRBV7-9; maybe TRBD1 (5 bases). The CDR3 contains 14 residues. The V and J ends lost 6 bases and 5 bases respectively, with 13 bases between them. Germline CDR1 is SEHNR and CDR2 is FQNEAQ (reference sequence). CDR3 residues: CASSIGHVNEKLFF. As DNA, the CDR3 is TGTGCCAGCAGTATCGGACACGTAAATGAAAAACTGTTTTTT.

There are a few counts of this clone. This sequence joins TRBV7-2 and TRBJ2-7; D possibly corresponds to TRBD1 (5 bases). The CDR3 sequence is 16 residues long. The V end was cut by 0 bases, the J end by 4 bases, with 16 bases between. Germline-derived CDR1 and CDR2 are SGHTA and FQGNSA. The CDR3 DNA is TGTGCCAGCAGCTTAGCCCAGGGTGCGAGATATTACGAGCAGTACTTC. This translates into CASSLAQGARYYEQYF.

The table lists this clone with a count of one. The chain combines TRBV5-1 with TRBJ2-2; the match to TRBD1 covers 8 bases. CDR1 is SGHRS and CDR2 is YFSETQ in the germline V gene. The junction had 3 bases not matched to a gene; V was cut back by 3 bases and J by 2 bases. This CDR3 has 15 residues. CDR3: CASSSTGGNTGELFF. CDR3 in DNA: TGCGCCAGCAGCTCCACAGGGGGTAACACCGGGGAGCTGTTTTTT.

CDR3 nucleotide sequence: TGTGCCAGCAGCGTTCAGGGTAACTATGGCTACACCTTC. It translates to CASSVQGNYGYTF. The chain joins TRBV2 to TRBJ1-2; maybe TRBD1 (5 bases). The V end was cut by 6 bases, the J end by 1 base, with 9 bases between. CDR1 SNHLY and CDR2 FYNNEI come from the germline V gene. The CDR3 spans 13 residues.

The rearrangement joins TRBV7-2 to TRBJ1-1; the match to TRBD1 covers 7 bases. This CDR3 spans 13 amino acids. The junction had 5 bases not matched to a gene; V was cut back by 5 bases and J by 5 bases. Germline V gene sequence: CDR1 SGHTA, CDR2 FQGNSA. The chain's CDR3 is CASSIDRETEAFF. The CDR3 nucleotides read TGTGCCAGCAGCATCGACAGGGAAACTGAAGCTTTCTTT.

The J gene is TRBJ2-1, the V gene TRBV2; no definite D call. This CDR3 comprises 15 residues. V lost 7 bases, J lost 2 bases, and 15 bases lay in between. Germline V gene sequence: CDR1 SNHLY, CDR2 FYNNEI. The CDR3 protein is CASTFPITAYNEQFF. As DNA, the CDR3 is TGTGCCAGCACTTTCCCAATTACGGCCTACAATGAGCAGTTCTTC. Variable domain in full (rest from reference TRBV2 and TRBJ2-1): EPEVTQTPSHQVTQMGQEVILRCVPISNHLYFYWYRQILGQKVEFLVSFYNNEISEKSEIFDDQFSVERPDGSNFTLKIRSTKLEDSAMYFCASTFPITAYNEQFFGPGTRLTVL.